The next 29 T cell receptor beta chains were all read from a single sample in a study of cytomegalovirus exposure and HLA in healthy donors. PCR primers comprised 60 Vbeta and 13 Jbeta primers. This table comes from immunoSEQ multiplex PCR, and its TCRdb copy is limited to in-frame clones, with some not included. The profile shows some 130,000 clones, 60% to 85% of them singletons. Sample: PBMCs. The receptors here all came from a human donor in good health.

V usage is TRBV5-5 and J usage is TRBJ2-7; 7 bases line up with TRBD1. The CDR3 runs to 14 residues. Per the germline V gene, CDR1 is SGHKS and CDR2 is YYEKEE (reference sequence). V was clipped by 3 bases and J by 3 bases; unmatched bases: 6. The CDR3 loop is CASSWDRTNYEQYF. CDR3 bases: TGTGCCAGCAGCTGGGACAGAACAAACTACGAGCAGTACTTC.

This clone showed up just once. This chain links TRBV19 with TRBJ1-1, with 8 bases lining up with TRBD1. Losses at the gene ends were 4 bases for V and 4 bases for J; bases not matched to a gene: 5. This CDR3 is built from 14 residues. Germline V gives CDR1 LNHDA, CDR2 SQIVND (reference sequence). The CDR3 loop reads CASSKQGASTEAFF. In DNA form, the CDR3 reads TGTGCCAGTAGTAAGCAGGGGGCAAGCACTGAAGCTTTCTTT.

The chain recombines TRBV7-8 with TRBJ1-5, with D unresolved. Germline V lookup: CDR1 SGHVS, CDR2 FQNEAQ. The germline V and J ends were trimmed by 3 bases and 6 bases, with 18 bases remaining between them. The CDR3 consists of 16 residues. Written as DNA, the CDR3 is TGTGCCAGCAGCTTGGCCTCGGGTATTGAGAGTCAGCCCCAGCATTTT. Its protein product is CASSLASGIESQPQHF.

The chain carries TRBV6-6 and TRBJ1-2; weak D call: TRBD1 (6 bases). Germline assignment: CDR1 MNHNY and CDR2 SVGAGI (reference sequence). Trimming pared 7 bases from V and 4 bases from J, leaving 19 bases between. This CDR3 is built from 15 residues. The CDR3 region is CASTNGGADPYGYTF. CDR3 coding DNA: TGTGCCAGCACCAACGGGGGGGCAGACCCCTATGGCTACACCTTC.

This chain joins TRBV6-5 and TRBJ2-1; D is unclear. CDR1 is MNHEY, CDR2 SVGAGI, per germline. V lost 2 bases and J 5 bases, leaving 10 bases between the germline ends. CDR3 length equals 14 residues. CDR3 region: CASSYRGLHNEQFF. CDR3 in DNA: TGTGCCAGCAGTTACAGAGGTCTCCACAATGAGCAGTTCTTC.

V and J are TRBV7-7 and TRBJ2-3; D unclear. Germline assignment: CDR1 SSHAT and CDR2 FNYEAQ (reference sequence). The germline V and J ends were trimmed by 2 bases and 1 base, with 4 bases remaining between them. CDR3 length: 13 amino acids. DNA for the CDR3: TGTGCCAGCAGCTTAATCGGCACAGATACGCAGTATTTT. Its protein is CASSLIGTDTQYF.

V gene TRBV7-9 combines with J gene TRBJ2-7; 11 bases align to TRBD1. J was trimmed by 2 bases and V by 2 bases; bases with no gene match: 14. The CDR3 has 19 amino acids. Germline CDR1 reads SEHNR; CDR2 reads FQNEAQ (reference sequence). The CDR3 spells CASSLRLGPGQGAAYEQYF. CDR3 DNA sequence: TGTGCCAGCAGCTTAAGGTTGGGTCCCGGACAGGGGGCGGCCTACGAGCAGTACTTC.

The J gene is TRBJ2-3, the V gene TRBV18; 9 positions agree with TRBD2. The V and J ends lost 3 bases and 6 bases, in that order; junction bases with no gene match: 10. The germline gives CDR1 KGHSH, CDR2 LQKENI. This CDR3 is built from 16 residues. The CDR3 spells CASSPMPGLAGDTQYF. As DNA, the CDR3 is TGTGCCAGCTCACCGATGCCGGGACTAGCCGGGGATACGCAGTATTTT.

The chain joins TRBV25-1 to TRBJ1-3; D remains ambiguous. The ends were cut back, 5 bases at V and 6 bases at J, with 17 bases in the middle. This CDR3 spans 15 amino acids. Germline lookup yields CDR1 MGHDK and CDR2 SYGVNS. The chain's CDR3 is CASSHGFYFPNTIYF. The CDR3, as DNA: TGTGCCAGCAGTCATGGTTTTTACTTCCCAAACACCATATATTTT.

The chain has TRBV5-1 and TRBJ1-1, with TRBD1 identical over 9 bases. The CDR3 contains 15 residues. CDR1 and CDR2 from the germline V gene are SGHRS and YFSETQ. V dropped 4 bases and J dropped 3; count of bases not matched to a gene: 7. The CDR3 DNA follows: TGCGCCAGCAGCATAGGACAGGGGAAGGACACTGAAGCTTTCTTT. This encodes CASSIGQGKDTEAFF.

V gene TRBV5-1 combines with J gene TRBJ2-5, with a tentative D call TRBD2 (5 bases). The J call is doubtful: the DNA matches TRBJ2-7 better. From germline, CDR1 is SGHRS and CDR2 YFSETQ. This CDR3 comprises 13 residues. CDR3 region: CASSPGISYEQYF. The CDR3 DNA sequence: TGCGCCAGCAGCCCGGGAATTTCCTACGAGCAGTACTTC.

The chain combines TRBV4-1 with TRBJ2-3; 12 bases align to TRBD1. Trimming took 5 bases from V and 3 from J; bases not matched to a gene: 9. Germline V gene lookup returns CDR1 MGHRA and CDR2 YSYEKL. The CDR3 runs 17 residues. The CDR3 here is CASSYQPGQGATDTQYF. Here the CDR3 DNA reads TGCGCCAGCAGCTATCAACCGGGACAGGGGGCAACAGATACGCAGTATTTT.

This clone was observed a single time. The rearrangement joins TRBV9 to TRBJ2-5, with D possibly TRBD1 on 5 matching bases. The germline V gene encodes CDR1 SGDLS and CDR2 YYNGEE. The length of the CDR3 is 14 residues. Deletions cut 1 base from V and 6 bases from J, with 13 bases between. Here the CDR3 reads CASSVFQADKTQYF. CDR3 nucleotides: TGTGCCAGCAGCGTATTTCAGGCGGACAAGACCCAGTACTTC.

CDR3 loop: CASSLERVNTEAFF. In DNA form, the CDR3 reads TGCGCCAGCAGCTTGGAGCGGGTGAACACTGAAGCTTTCTTT. The gene calls are TRBV4-1 and TRBJ1-1; no reliable D call. The CDR3 covers 14 residues. Trimming removed 5 bases at V and 0 bases at J, with 10 bases between. CDR1 is MGHRA and CDR2 is YSYEKL in the germline V gene.

This clone showed up just a few times. J is TRBJ2-7 and V is TRBV4-2; 7 nucleotides align to TRBD1. CDR3 size: 14 residues. Trimming took 2 bases from V and 6 from J; bases not matched to a gene: 7. Germline loops: CDR1 LGHNA, CDR2 YNFKEQ. The DNA of the CDR3 is TGTGCCAGCAGCCAACCCGGGACAGACGGCGAGCAGTACTTC. Protein: CASSQPGTDGEQYF.

J is TRBJ2-7 and V is TRBV5-3; 7 bases line up with TRBD1. TRBV5-3 is sorted into the ORF group, with uncertain function. The V gene end was trimmed by 8 bases and the J gene end by 0 bases; junction bases not matched to a gene: 8. The CDR3 sequence is 14 residues long. CDR3 in amino acids: CASSGTASSYEQYF. DNA of the CDR3: TGTGCCAGCTCGGGGACAGCCAGCTCCTACGAGCAGTACTTC.

The chain links TRBV5-1 to TRBJ2-5; 8 bases align to TRBD2. Germline V gives CDR1 SGHRS, CDR2 YFSETQ. V shed 1 base, J shed 3 bases, and the junction held 8 bases outside the gene matches. The CDR3 has 16 amino acids. The CDR3 region has the DNA TGCGCCAGCAGCTTGTCCCCGGGGGGGCCAGAAGAGACCCAGTACTTC. As protein: CASSLSPGGPEETQYF.

The chain is built from TRBV14 and TRBJ2-7; maybe TRBD2 (6 bases). V lost 3 bases and J lost 9, with 18 bases in between. The CDR3 spans 14 residues. Germline CDR1 is SGHDN and CDR2 is FVKESK. The CDR3 region is CASSQVGGTSGQYF. For the CDR3, the DNA is TGTGCCAGCAGCCAGGTCGGCGGGACCTCAGGGCAGTACTTC.

This clone has a handful of counts. The chain uses TRBV19 and TRBJ1-1; 8 nucleotides line up with TRBD1. Unmatched junction bases numbered 9, after V lost 6 bases and J lost 0 bases. The CDR3 runs 16 residues. Per germline, CDR1 LNHDA and CDR2 SQIVND (reference sequence). The CDR3 sequence is CASSPNQGAVNTEAFF. CDR3 bases: TGTGCCAGTAGCCCGAACCAGGGGGCCGTGAACACTGAAGCTTTCTTT.

The chain has TRBV6-1 and TRBJ2-3; no reliable D call. V lost 5 bases and J lost 1, with 13 bases in between. The CDR3 has 15 amino acids. Germline assignment: CDR1 MNHNS and CDR2 SASEGT. The CDR3 reads CASSIRVMGTDTQYF. The CDR3 region has the DNA TGTGCCAGCAGTATCCGGGTAATGGGCACAGATACGCAGTATTTT.

V gene TRBV9 combines with J gene TRBJ1-2; weak D call: TRBD1 (6 bases). Germline CDR1 and CDR2: SGDLS and YYNGEE. The CDR3 is made up of 13 amino acids. The ends were cut back, 3 bases at V and 9 bases at J, with 15 bases in the middle. The CDR3 region is CASSAQGGSSYTF. DNA for the CDR3: TGTGCCAGCAGCGCACAGGGCGGGTCGAGCTACACCTTC.

CDR3 loop: CSVEVGQPNQPQHF. The CDR3 nucleotides read TGCAGCGTTGAAGTGGGACAGCCCAATCAGCCCCAGCATTTT. The gene calls are TRBV29-1 and TRBJ1-5; TRBD1 aligns across 7 bases. The trim removed 1 base at V and 3 bases at J, leaving 3 bases unmatched. CDR3 length equals 14 residues. Per the germline V gene, CDR1 is SQVTM and CDR2 is ANQGSEA.

The chain couples TRBV9 to TRBJ1-3; no firm D call. The CDR3 sequence is 16 residues long. The V and J ends lost 4 bases and 0 bases respectively, with 14 bases between them. Germline CDR1 reads SGDLS; CDR2 reads YYNGEE. CDR3 residues: CASSITTVPSGNTIYF. The DNA for the CDR3 is TGTGCCAGCAGCATCACCACTGTTCCCTCTGGAAACACCATATATTTT. Supplemented by reference TRBV9 and TRBJ1-3, the full variable domain reads DSGVTQTPKHLITATGQRVTLRCSPRSGDLSVYWYQQSLDQGLQFLIQYYNGEERAKGNILERFSAQQFPDLHSELNLSSLELGDSALYFCASSITTVPSGNTIYFGEGSWLTVV.

J is TRBJ1-4 and V is TRBV4-1; D is unclear. The V and J ends lost 1 base and 6 bases respectively, with 6 bases between them. Germline V CDR1 and CDR2: MGHRA, YSYEKL. This CDR3 comprises 13 residues. As DNA, the CDR3 is TGCGCCAGCAGCCAAGTTCGAGATGAAAAACTGTTTTTT. Amino acids: CASSQVRDEKLFF.

This clone showed up just a few times. The rearrangement uses TRBV29-1 and TRBJ1-4; 10 bases fit TRBD1. This CDR3 is 12 amino acids long. The J segment lost 6 bases and the V segment lost 8 bases, leaving 3 bases of the junction unmatched. CDR1 is SQVTM, CDR2 ANQGSEA, per germline. In DNA form, the CDR3 reads TGCAGCATAGGACAGGGGGATGAAAAACTGTTTTTT. The encoded protein is CSIGQGDEKLFF. The variable domain in full, completed from reference TRBV29-1 and TRBJ1-4, reads SAVISQKPSRDICQRGTSLTIQCQVDSQVTMMFWYRQQPGQSLTLIATANQGSEATYESGFVIDKFPISRPNLTFSTLTVSNMSPEDSSIYLCSIGQGDEKLFFGSGTQLSVL.

The chain links TRBV5-8 to TRBJ2-3, with a possible D match to TRBD1 (5 bases). Germline CDR1 and CDR2: SGHTS and YDEGEE. V was trimmed by 6 bases and J by 3 bases, leaving 11 bases between them. The CDR3 consists of 13 residues. CDR3 region: CASTWQGTDTQYF. The CDR3 DNA reads as TGTGCCAGCACGTGGCAGGGTACAGATACGCAGTATTTT.

In its sample, this clone was seen a few times. The V gene is TRBV7-6, the J gene TRBJ2-7; 11 bases line up with TRBD1. After removal of 1 base from V and 3 bases from J, the junction contained 8 bases not matched to a gene. The CDR3 sequence is 17 residues long. Germline V gene sequence: CDR1 SGHVS, CDR2 FNYEAQ. CDR3 nucleotides: TGTGCCAGCAGCTTAGGGGGGACAGGGGGAATAGTCTACGAGCAGTACTTC. This encodes CASSLGGTGGIVYEQYF.

Here the CDR3 reads CASSPSVSETQYF. For the CDR3, the DNA is TGTGCCAGCTCACCGTCAGTCTCTGAGACCCAGTACTTC. The gene calls are TRBV18 and TRBJ2-5, with unresolved D. CDR3 length: 13 residues. Germline CDR1 reads KGHSH; CDR2 reads LQKENI. The germline V and J ends were trimmed by 3 bases and 5 bases, with 10 bases remaining between them.

The chain is built from TRBV23-1 and TRBJ1-5, with D possibly matching TRBD1 (6 bases). TRBV23-1 is reported as an ORF; its role is uncertain. This CDR3 has 13 amino acids. V was clipped by 10 bases and J by 5 bases, with 15 bases between them. The CDR3 DNA reads TGCGCCACCCCGATGGGGGCGGATCAGCCCCAGCATTTT. It codes for CATPMGADQPQHF.